The source of this T cell receptor beta chain is a study of beta chain features in type 1 diabetes. Overall study context: What patients shared with healthy donors was a similar profile of age, gender and cell yields. Notes on the study in general: Moderate yet significant TCRB CDR3 shortening was seen in Type 1 diabetes patients in all four CD4+ subsets.

Sorting gave populations that all exceeded 95% purity. Expressed TCRB transcripts were sequenced, since all the RNA that had been isolated was reverse transcribed. TCRdb's copy holds only in-frame clones and misses some; the assay was immunoSEQ multiplex PCR. This sample has about 150,000 clones, with roughly 9% found just once. This clone was observed a handful of times. Its antigen is unknown. The CDR3 runs to 14 residues. Trimming stripped 5 bases from V and 2 bases from J, with 10 bases between. CDR1 LNHDA and CDR2 SQIVND come from the germline V gene (reference sequence). The source is a woman aged 25 to 39 with type 1 diabetes. The sequenced sample consisted of central memory CD4+ T cells from blood. The V call is TRBV19, the J call TRBJ2-1; D unresolved. As DNA, the CDR3 is TGTGCCAGTAGTCGTACAGTTACCTACAATGAGCAGTTCTTC. This encodes CASSRTVTYNEQFF.